The 5 T cell receptor beta chains below come from one sample, sequenced in a study of blood T cell repertoires in COVID-19. Libraries were prepared by immunoSEQ multiplex PCR; TCRdb keeps only in-frame clonotypes and omits some of them. The table includes about 280,000 clones, approximately 82% detected once. Specimen: PBMCs or T cells enriched from blood (not recorded which). Receptors originate from a man aged 35 to 55 who had been exposed to COVID-19.

V gene TRBV21-1 combines with J gene TRBJ1-5. TRBV21-1 is assigned pseudogene status. The CDR3 consists of 13 residues. CDR3 amino acids: CASSKARSRPQHF. CDR3 bases: TGTGCCAGCAGCAAAGCGCGGTCCAGACCCCAGCATTTT.

The V gene is TRBV10-1, the J gene TRBJ2-2; D remains unclear. Germline CDR1 and CDR2: WNHNN and SYGVQD (reference sequence). This CDR3 spans 13 amino acids. Between the trimmed V and J ends, which lost 6 bases and 2 bases, there was a span of 7 bases. The CDR3 DNA follows: TGCGCCAGCAGACTTACCAACACCGGGGAGCTGTTTTTT. The encoded protein is CASRLTNTGELFF.

V gene TRBV28 combines with J gene TRBJ2-7, with 14 bases fitting TRBD2. Germline lookup yields CDR1 MDHEN and CDR2 SYDVKM. This CDR3 has 15 residues. The V and J ends lost 6 bases and 4 bases, in that order; junction bases with no gene match: 5. DNA of the CDR3: TGTGCCAGCAGCCCAGGGACTAGCGGGGGATACGAGCAGTACTTC. The encoded protein is CASSPGTSGGYEQYF.

This clone was recorded once. This chain links TRBV29-1 with TRBJ2-7; maybe TRBD2 (5 bases). The V and J ends lost 6 bases and 5 bases respectively, with 20 bases between them. Per the germline V gene, CDR1 is SQVTM and CDR2 is ANQGSEA. CDR3 length: 14 residues. DNA for the CDR3: TGCAGCGTAAACCACTTCACTAGGTCGGACGAGCAGTACTTC. Translated: CSVNHFTRSDEQYF.

This chain uses TRBV6-6 with TRBJ1-2; the D gene is possibly TRBD1 (5 bases). Deletions cut 3 bases from V and 3 bases from J, with 14 bases between. From germline, CDR1 is MNHNY and CDR2 SVGAGI (reference sequence). The CDR3 length is 15 residues. The CDR3 region has the DNA TGTGCCAGCAGTTATTCGGGGGACGTCGACTATGGCTACACCTTC. It is translated as CASSYSGDVDYGYTF.